A selection of T cell receptor beta chains follows, all from one sample in a study of neoadjuvant anti-PD-1 for oral cavity cancer. Some clones are missing from TCRdb's copy, which holds only in-frame ones; the method was immunoSEQ multiplex PCR. The sample lists around 14,000 clones, over 55% occurring once. The sample in question was PBMCs, obtained before nivolumab (anti-PD-1) treatment. These receptors originate from a person between 35 and 79 years old with oral cavity squamous cell carcinoma. CDR3s include the opening cysteine and the closing phenylalanine or tryptophan. A D gene is named only where the DNA matches it firmly. Clone size appears in some rows only: once, few, many, or a class for an expanded clone.

J: TRBJ2-2; length: 12; size: NA; V: TRBV25-1; D: NA; CDR3: CASTPGTGELFF; DNA: TGTGCCAGCACTCCGGGGACCGGGGAGCTGTTTTTT
J: TRBJ1-5; length: 15; size: NA; V: TRBV10-2; D: NA; CDR3: CASSVGQGEPQPQHF; DNA: TGCGCCAGCAGTGTTGGGCAGGGCGAGCCTCAGCCCCAGCATTTT
J: TRBJ2-1; length: 15; size: NA; V: TRBV5-1; D: TRBD2; CDR3: CASSLVAGVIYEQFF; DNA: TGCGCCAGCAGCTTGGTAGCGGGGGTTATCTATGAGCAGTTCTTC
J: TRBJ2-1; length: 14; size: few; V: TRBV7-9; D: NA; CDR3: CASSLVGGSNEQFF; DNA: TGTGCCAGCAGCTTAGTGGGGGGAAGCAATGAGCAGTTCTTC
J: TRBJ1-1; length: 14; size: NA; V: TRBV27; D: NA; CDR3: CASRLGRGITEAFF; DNA: TGTGCCAGCAGACTAGGACGTGGTATCACTGAAGCTTTCTTT
J: TRBJ2-7; length: 14; size: NA; V: TRBV6-5; D: NA; CDR3: CASSQTGPTYEQYF; DNA: TGTGCCAGCAGTCAGACGGGACCAACCTACGAGCAGTACTTC
J: TRBJ2-7; length: 14; size: few; V: TRBV11-1; D: NA; CDR3: CASTNAELDYEQYF; DNA: TGTGCCAGCACAAACGCCGAGCTAGATTACGAGCAGTACTTC
J: TRBJ2-7; length: 15; size: few; V: TRBV29-1; D: NA; CDR3: CSVRRGANPTYEQYF; DNA: TGCAGCGTTCGGAGAGGGGCTAACCCTACCTACGAGCAGTACTTC
J: TRBJ2-1; length: 18; size: NA; V: TRBV7-3; D: NA; CDR3: CASNQLGVAVRSYNEQFF; DNA: TGTGCCAGCAACCAACTCGGGGTAGCGGTCCGCTCCTACAATGAGCAGTTCTTC
J: TRBJ1-1; length: 13; size: few; V: TRBV5-1; D: NA; CDR3: CASSLMTEGEAFF; DNA: TGCGCCAGCAGCTTGATGACGGAGGGGGAAGCTTTCTTT
J: TRBJ1-2; length: 14; size: medium-sized; V: TRBV5-1; D: NA; CDR3: CASSLRSGVNGYTF; DNA: TGCGCCAGCAGCTTGCGTTCGGGGGTTAATGGCTACACCTTC
J: TRBJ1-4; length: 14; size: NA; V: TRBV4-1; D: NA; CDR3: CASSQWSPNEKLFF; DNA: TGCGCCAGCAGCCAGTGGAGTCCTAATGAAAAACTGTTTTTT
J: TRBJ2-3; length: 15; size: NA; V: TRBV5-4; D: TRBD2; CDR3: CASSLKLAGSDTQYF; DNA: TGTGCCAGCAGCTTGAAACTAGCGGGCTCCGATACGCAGTATTTT
J: TRBJ2-3; length: 16; size: NA; V: TRBV9; D: NA; CDR3: CASSARGAPSTDTQYF; DNA: TGTGCCAGCAGCGCCCGGGGGGCTCCTAGCACAGATACGCAGTATTTT
J: TRBJ2-1; length: 15; size: NA; V: TRBV5-1; D: TRBD2; CDR3: CASTSAGGPYNEQFF; DNA: TGCGCCAGCACCTCTGCGGGGGGGCCTTACAATGAGCAGTTCTTC
J: TRBJ1-1; length: 14; size: NA; V: TRBV6-1; D: NA; CDR3: CASSEARGNTEAFF; DNA: TGTGCCAGCAGTGAAGCGAGGGGCAACACTGAAGCTTTCTTT
J: TRBJ2-2; length: 14; size: NA; V: TRBV6-6; D: TRBD1; CDR3: CASSPGQTTGELFF; DNA: TGTGCCAGCAGTCCGGGACAGACCACCGGGGAGCTGTTTTTT
J: TRBJ1-5; length: 14; size: few; V: TRBV2; D: NA; CDR3: CASKRTALMGPQHF; DNA: TGTGCCAGCAAGAGGACCGCTCTTATGGGGCCCCAGCATTTT
J: TRBJ2-7; length: 12; size: NA; V: TRBV6-1; D: NA; CDR3: CPKRKDAYEQYF; DNA: TGTCCGAAGCGGAAGGATGCCTACGAGCAGTACTTC
J: TRBJ1-5; length: 15; size: NA; V: TRBV15; D: TRBD1; CDR3: CATSSRDRGGQPQHF; DNA: TGTGCCACCAGCTCCCGGGACAGGGGCGGTCAGCCCCAGCATTTT
J: TRBJ2-3; length: 14; size: NA; V: TRBV15; D: NA; CDR3: CATSRETPMDTQYF; DNA: TGTGCCACCAGCAGAGAGACACCAATGGATACGCAGTATTTT
J: TRBJ2-7; length: 12; size: NA; V: TRBV10-2; D: NA; CDR3: CASSQGAYEQYF; DNA: TGCGCCAGTAGCCAGGGAGCCTACGAGCAGTACTTC
J: TRBJ2-5; length: 13; size: NA; V: TRBV5-1; D: NA; CDR3: CASSLGGEETQYF; DNA: TGCGCCAGCAGCTTGGGAGGGGAGGAGACCCAGTACTTC
J: TRBJ1-2; length: 14; size: NA; V: TRBV19; D: NA; CDR3: CASSDRSPRNVYTF; DNA: TGTGCCAGTAGCGACAGGAGTCCTCGGAACGTCTACACCTTC
J: TRBJ1-1; length: 15; size: once; V: TRBV5-6; D: TRBD1; CDR3: CASSLERGLRTEAFF; DNA: TGTGCCAGCAGCTTGGAGAGGGGGCTGAGGACTGAAGCTTTCTTT
J: TRBJ1-2; length: 14; size: NA; V: TRBV7-2; D: NA; CDR3: CASSFSSQSTSYTF; DNA: TGTGCCAGCAGCTTCAGTTCACAGTCTACGAGCTACACCTTC
J: TRBJ2-1; length: 12; size: NA; V: TRBV29-1; D: NA; CDR3: CSLSLTYNEQFF; DNA: TGCAGCTTGAGTTTGACCTACAATGAGCAGTTCTTC
J: TRBJ2-1; length: 11; size: NA; V: TRBV6-1; D: NA; CDR3: CASSETNEQFF; DNA: TGTGCCAGCAGTGAGACGAATGAGCAGTTCTTC
J: TRBJ1-3; length: 17; size: NA; V: TRBV6-1; D: NA; CDR3: CASSATGLLVSGNTIYF; DNA: TGTGCCAGCAGTGCCACGGGTCTTCTGGTCTCTGGAAACACCATATATTTT
J: TRBJ2-7; length: 13; size: once; V: TRBV7-9; D: TRBD1; CDR3: CASSFGTAYEQYF; DNA: TGTGCCAGCAGCTTTGGGACAGCCTACGAGCAGTACTTC
J: TRBJ1-1; length: 14; size: NA; V: TRBV5-1; D: NA; CDR3: CASSLDPGGTEAFF; DNA: TGCGCCAGCAGCTTGGATCCGGGGGGCACTGAAGCTTTCTTT
J: TRBJ2-7; length: 14; size: NA; V: TRBV12-5; D: TRBD2; CDR3: CASGLVGRANEQYF; DNA: TGTGCTAGTGGTTTGGTCGGGAGGGCCAACGAGCAGTACTTC
J: TRBJ1-2; length: 15; size: NA; V: TRBV6-5; D: TRBD1; CDR3: CASSYSGQDFYGYTF; DNA: TGTGCCAGCAGTTACTCGGGACAGGATTTCTATGGCTACACCTTC